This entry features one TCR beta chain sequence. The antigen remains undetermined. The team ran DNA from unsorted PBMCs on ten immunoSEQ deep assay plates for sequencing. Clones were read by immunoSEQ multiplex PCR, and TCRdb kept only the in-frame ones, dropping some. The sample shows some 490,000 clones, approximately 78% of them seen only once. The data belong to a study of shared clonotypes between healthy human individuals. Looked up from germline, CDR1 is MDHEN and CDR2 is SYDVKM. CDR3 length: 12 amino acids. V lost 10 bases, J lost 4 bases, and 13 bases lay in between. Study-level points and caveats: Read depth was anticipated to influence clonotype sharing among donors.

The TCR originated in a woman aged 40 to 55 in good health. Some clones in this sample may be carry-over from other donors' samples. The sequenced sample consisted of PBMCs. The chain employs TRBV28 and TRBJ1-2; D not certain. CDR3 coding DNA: TGTGCCACCACAGACGAGGTCTATGGCTACACCTTC. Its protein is CATTDEVYGYTF.